The subject of this entry is one TCR beta chain. CDR1 and CDR2 (germline): SGHRS, YFSETQ. Trimming at V came to 4 bases and at J to 3 bases, leaving 11 bases not matched to a gene. The CDR3 covers 17 residues. This sample was taken from a study of blood T cell repertoires in COVID-19. Clones were sequenced by immunoSEQ multiplex PCR, and TCRdb holds only the in-frame ones, with some missing. The sample lists approximately 290,000 clones; 75% to 90% were seen once. This clonotype was sampled from a man aged 25 to 45 with acute or convalescent COVID-19. Input material: peripheral blood. The chain employs TRBV5-1 and TRBJ2-5; 11 bases are shared with TRBD2. The DNA for the CDR3 is TGCGCCAGCAGCGGCTGGCTAGCGGGGGGCATTAAAGAGACCCAGTACTTC. It is translated as CASSGWLAGGIKETQYF.